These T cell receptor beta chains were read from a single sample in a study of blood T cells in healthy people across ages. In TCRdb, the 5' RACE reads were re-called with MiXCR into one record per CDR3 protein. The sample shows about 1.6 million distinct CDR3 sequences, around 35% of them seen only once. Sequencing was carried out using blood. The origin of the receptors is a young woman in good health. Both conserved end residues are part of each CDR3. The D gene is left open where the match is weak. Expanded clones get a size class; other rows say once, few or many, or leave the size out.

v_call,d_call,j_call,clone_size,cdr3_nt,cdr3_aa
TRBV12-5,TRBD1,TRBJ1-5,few,TGTGCTAGTGGTCAGCCGGGACAGACCTCTCAGCCCCAGCATTTT,CASGQPGQTSQPQHF
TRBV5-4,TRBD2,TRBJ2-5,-,TGTGCCAGCAGCTCCACCCAGACTAGCAAAGAGACCCAGTACTTC,CASSSTQTSKETQYF
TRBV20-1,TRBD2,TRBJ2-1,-,TGCAGCGCACGGGAGCGGGAGAACACTCATGAGCAGTTCTTC,CSARERENTHEQFF
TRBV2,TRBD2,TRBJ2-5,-,TGTGCCAGCAGACCTAAGCGGGGGGGCTCCGAAAAACTGAAAGAGACCCAGTACTTC,CASRPKRGGSEKLKETQYF
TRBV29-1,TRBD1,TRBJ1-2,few,TGCAGCGTTGGGGGGACAGGAATAGGCTACACCTTC,CSVGGTGIGYTF
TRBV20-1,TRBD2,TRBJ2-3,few,TGCAGTGCTAGTGGGACTAGCGGGGGCAGCACAGATACGCAGTATTTT,CSASGTSGGSTDTQYF
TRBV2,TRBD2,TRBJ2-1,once,TGTGCCACTGGAGGGGTAGCGGGGGGAAATGAGCAGTTCTTC,CATGGVAGGNEQFF
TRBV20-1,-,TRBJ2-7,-,TGCAGTGCTGGTGGACAGATTCAAAATTCCTACGAGCAGTACTTC,CSAGGQIQNSYEQYF
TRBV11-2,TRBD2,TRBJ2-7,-,TGTGCCAACAGCTTAGACCCGGGACTAGCAGGTTCCGAGCAGTACTTC,CANSLDPGLAGSEQYF
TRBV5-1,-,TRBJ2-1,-,TGCGCCAGCAGCTTCCCCGCCTATGAGCAGTTCTTC,CASSFPAYEQFF
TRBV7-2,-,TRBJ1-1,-,TGTGCCAGCAGCCATGGACAGCTGAACACTGAAGCTTTCTTT,CASSHGQLNTEAFF